These 27 T cell receptor beta chains were sequenced from one sample in a study of blood T cell repertoires in COVID-19. The table came from immunoSEQ multiplex PCR; TCRdb's copy has only in-frame clones and leaves some out. The sample yields about 94,000 clones, roughly 70% seen once. The specimen sequenced was peripheral blood. The receptors were gathered from a man between 65 and 85 years old with COVID-19, enrolled during active disease.

This chain connects TRBV2 to TRBJ2-2; 7 bases fit TRBD2. In germline, CDR1 is SNHLY, CDR2 FYNNEI. Germline trimming cut 9 bases from V and 5 bases from J; bases unmatched to any gene: 9. The CDR3 has 14 amino acids. CDR3 in DNA: TGTGCCAGTTCGGGGATGGGGGGGACCGGGGAGCTGTTTTTT. The encoded protein is CASSGMGGTGELFF.

In its sample, this clone was seen a few times. The chain employs TRBV3-1 (or the pseudogene TRBV3-2) and TRBJ2-7, with D tentatively TRBD2 (6 bases). CDR3 length: 14 residues. Trimming left V 0 bases short and J 3 bases short, with 9 bases between. Germline loops: CDR1 LGHDT, CDR2 YNNKEL (reference sequence). CDR3 coding DNA: TGTGCCAGCAGCCAAGATTCGGGGGTCTACGAGCAGTACTTC. Translating gives CASSQDSGVYEQYF.

The genes are TRBV27 and TRBJ1-2, with D tentatively TRBD1 (6 bases). The CDR3 covers 14 residues. Trimming removed 3 bases from V and 5 bases from J, with 13 bases in between. CDR1 and CDR2 (germline): MNHEY, SMNVEV (reference sequence). Here the CDR3 DNA reads TGTGCCAGCAGTTTGGGGGGGCCTTCTTATGGCTACACCTTC. The encoded protein is CASSLGGPSYGYTF.

The CDR3 bases are TGTGCCAGCAGCAGGGGCCTCGGCACTGAAGCTTTCTTT. Translating gives CASSRGLGTEAFF. The chain combines TRBV6-5 with TRBJ1-1; possible D gene TRBD1, 6 bases. Germline assignment: CDR1 MNHEY and CDR2 SVGAGI. Trimming shortened V by 6 bases and J by 4 bases, and 12 bases separated the two germline ends. The CDR3 extends over 13 amino acids.

DNA for the CDR3: TGTGCCAGCAGCTTGGGGTCAGGGGCAGAGTATGGCTACACCTTC. Its protein product is CASSLGSGAEYGYTF. The rearrangement links TRBV5-5 to TRBJ1-2, with a tentative D call TRBD1 (6 bases). Germline V lookup: CDR1 SGHKS, CDR2 YYEKEE (reference sequence). The CDR3 has 15 amino acids. Trimming removed 0 bases at V and 5 bases at J, with 14 bases between.

V usage is TRBV19 and J usage is TRBJ2-6, with 10 bases lining up with TRBD1. V was clipped by 6 bases and J by 3 bases; unmatched bases: 14. CDR1 LNHDA and CDR2 SQIVND come from the germline V gene (reference sequence). This CDR3 contains 19 residues. CDR3 DNA: TGTGCCAGTAGCTCCTCCGTAAGCGGGACAGGGGATGGGGCCAACGTCCTGACTTTC. Translated, it gives CASSSSVSGTGDGANVLTF. The full variable domain, rest sourced from reference TRBV19 and TRBJ2-6, is DGGITQSPKYLFRKEGQNVTLSCEQNLNHDAMYWYRQDPGQGLRLIYYSQIVNDFQKGDIAEGYSVSREKKESFPLTVTSAQKNPTAFYLCASSSSVSGTGDGANVLTFGAGSRLTVL.

V is TRBV5-4 and J is TRBJ2-2; TRBD2 agrees at 10 bases. J lost 4 bases, V lost 0 bases, and 6 bases had no gene match. Germline CDR1 and CDR2: SGHNT and YYREEE (reference sequence). This CDR3 has 17 residues. This CDR3 reads CASSLGGLAVRTGELFF. CDR3 nucleotides: TGTGCCAGCAGCTTGGGTGGACTAGCGGTCCGCACCGGGGAGCTGTTTTTT.

The genes are TRBV6-5 and TRBJ1-5; 8 nucleotides align to TRBD1. The CDR3 totals 13 residues. Germline CDR1 reads MNHEY; CDR2 reads SVGAGI. Trimming cost V 7 bases and J 2 bases; bases outside gene matches: 1. The CDR3 nucleotides read TGTGCCAGCATGACAGGGGGCAATCAGCCCCAGCATTTT. This translates into CASMTGGNQPQHF.

The chain employs TRBV27 and TRBJ2-3; no clear D gene. The CDR3 extends over 12 amino acids. The germline gives CDR1 MNHEY, CDR2 SMNVEV (reference sequence). Trimming left V 3 bases short and J 8 bases short, with 9 bases between. The CDR3 region has the DNA TGTGCCAGCAGTTTCGAGCTTGGTACGCAGTATTTT. Protein product: CASSFELGTQYF.

This chain joins TRBV4-2 and TRBJ2-7; a possible D gene is TRBD2 (6 bases). Germline V lookup: CDR1 LGHNA, CDR2 YNFKEQ. V was clipped by 3 bases and J by 0 bases, with 6 bases between them. The CDR3 is 13 residues long. The CDR3 is CASSQTSSYEQYF. For the CDR3, the DNA is TGTGCCAGCAGCCAGACTAGCTCCTACGAGCAGTACTTC.

V and J are TRBV27 and TRBJ2-7, with 8 bases fitting TRBD1. The V gene end was trimmed by 8 bases and the J gene end by 3 bases; junction bases not matched to a gene: 6. Germline assignment: CDR1 MNHEY and CDR2 SMNVEV (reference sequence). CDR3 length: 13 amino acids. The CDR3 here is CASGQGIGYEQYF. The CDR3 DNA sequence: TGTGCCAGCGGACAGGGAATAGGCTACGAGCAGTACTTC.

As for this clone: Other DNA sequences of this sample code for an identical CDR3. V gene TRBV18 combines with J gene TRBJ1-1; no clear D gene. The CDR3 spans 14 residues. CDR1 and CDR2 from the germline V gene are KGHSH and LQKENI. Between the trimmed V and J ends, which lost 3 bases and 1 base, there was a span of 9 bases. CDR3 loop: CASSPGQRNTEAFF. DNA of the CDR3: TGTGCCAGCTCACCTGGCCAAAGGAACACTGAAGCTTTCTTT.

The sample holds one count of this clone. This chain uses TRBV5-4 with TRBJ2-7; D not certain. This CDR3 is 13 amino acids long. The germline V gene encodes CDR1 SGHNT and CDR2 YYREEE (reference sequence). V was clipped by 0 bases and J by 5 bases, with 9 bases between them. The CDR3 sequence: CASSLAGRNEQYF. CDR3 sequence (DNA): TGTGCCAGCAGCTTGGCGGGTCGTAACGAGCAGTACTTC.

The chain is built from TRBV28 and TRBJ2-1; 10 positions agree with TRBD2. The CDR3 runs 15 residues. Trimming at V came to 4 bases and at J to 4 bases, leaving 4 bases not matched to a gene. Germline CDR1 reads MDHEN; CDR2 reads SYDVKM. CDR3 nucleotides: TGTGCCAGCAGTTCTAGCGGGGGACCGTACAATGAGCAGTTCTTC. Translation gives CASSSSGGPYNEQFF.

The genes are TRBV19 and TRBJ2-7; no definite D call. CDR1 LNHDA and CDR2 SQIVND come from the germline V gene (reference sequence). The CDR3 length is 14 residues. Trimming shortened V by 3 bases and J by 6 bases, and 15 bases separated the two germline ends. The CDR3 here is CASSIVAFRSEQYF. The CDR3 nucleotides read TGTGCCAGTAGTATTGTAGCTTTCCGGAGCGAGCAGTACTTC.

The gene calls are TRBV6-6 and TRBJ2-6; weak D call: TRBD2 (5 bases). CDR3 size: 15 residues. The germline V gene encodes CDR1 MNHNY and CDR2 SVGAGI (reference sequence). Trimming took 8 bases from V and 1 from J, leaving 12 bases between them. This chain's CDR3 is CASGGSLSGANVLTF. The CDR3 nucleotides are TGTGCCAGCGGAGGCTCTCTATCTGGGGCCAACGTCCTGACTTTC.

The J gene is TRBJ2-5, the V gene TRBV27; D perhaps matches TRBD2 (6 bases). The germline V gene has CDR1 MNHEY and CDR2 SMNVEV (reference sequence). The germline V and J ends were trimmed by 6 bases and 5 bases, with 16 bases remaining between them. The CDR3 runs to 14 residues. The CDR3 here is CASSEDDGGETQYF. CDR3 bases: TGTGCCAGCAGCGAGGATGATGGGGGGGAGACCCAGTACTTC.

This chain joins TRBV5-1 and TRBJ2-7, with D unresolved. Trimming pared 4 bases from V and 7 bases from J, leaving 9 bases between. This CDR3 comprises 11 residues. The germline V gene has CDR1 SGHRS and CDR2 YFSETQ. This CDR3 reads CASSVDREQYF. CDR3 coding DNA: TGCGCCAGCAGCGTGGACCGGGAGCAGTACTTC.

The rearrangement uses TRBV15 and TRBJ2-7, with D possibly being TRBD1 (6 bases). Germline V gene sequence: CDR1 LNHNV, CDR2 YYDKDF (reference sequence). Trimming pared 6 bases from V and 5 bases from J, leaving 20 bases between. This CDR3 contains 15 residues. The CDR3 region is CATSWLTGYMDEQYF. Here the CDR3 DNA reads TGTGCCACCAGTTGGTTGACAGGTTATATGGACGAGCAGTACTTC.

The gene calls are TRBV6-2 or TRBV6-3 and TRBJ1-5, with D unresolved. The CDR3 runs 14 residues. Germline V CDR1 and CDR2: MNHEY, SVGEGT. Trimming shortened V by 4 bases and J by 6 bases, and 13 bases separated the two germline ends. The CDR3: CASSLGTAGQPQHF. The DNA for the CDR3 is TGTGCCAGCAGTTTAGGAACTGCGGGTCAGCCCCAGCATTTT.

This sequence joins TRBV7-8 and TRBJ1-4; 7 bases are a match to TRBD1. The CDR3 loop spans 15 amino acids. The V and J ends lost 5 bases and 7 bases, in that order; junction bases with no gene match: 10. Germline values: CDR1 SGHVS, CDR2 FQNEAQ. CDR3 sequence: CASSLRQGWSEKLFF. CDR3 nucleotide sequence: TGTGCCAGCAGCCTCAGACAGGGATGGAGTGAAAAACTGTTTTTT.

The chain recombines TRBV27 with TRBJ1-6; a weak D match, TRBD1 (6 bases). CDR1 is MNHEY and CDR2 is SMNVEV in the germline V gene (reference sequence). The V gene lost 4 bases and the J gene lost 8 bases, with 21 bases spanning the gap. The CDR3 totals 17 residues. The CDR3 region has the DNA TGTGCCAGCAGTTCACCTAGAGTCAGGGGTAAGTATTCACCCCTCCACTTT. It is translated as CASSSPRVRGKYSPLHF.

V is TRBV13 and J is TRBJ1-5; 7 nucleotides match TRBD1. Germline trimming cut 0 bases from V and 0 bases from J; bases unmatched to any gene: 5. This CDR3 has 17 amino acids. Germline values: CDR1 PRHDT, CDR2 FYEKMQ (reference sequence). The CDR3 region is CASSLGRDRDSNQPQHF. CDR3 coding DNA: TGTGCCAGCAGCTTAGGCCGGGACAGAGATAGCAATCAGCCCCAGCATTTT. Together with reference TRBV13 and TRBJ1-5, the CDR3 gives the full variable domain: AAGVIQSPRHLIKEKRETATLKCYPIPRHDTVYWYQQGPGQDPQFLISFYEKMQSDKGSIPDRFSAQQFSDYHSELNMSSLELGDSALYFCASSLGRDRDSNQPQHFGDGTRLSIL.

The CDR3 spells CASSKGGTSENTGELFF. DNA for the CDR3: TGTGCCAGCAGCAAAGGGGGGACTAGCGAGAACACCGGGGAGCTGTTTTTT. The chain joins TRBV21-1 to TRBJ2-2; TRBD2, the table's D call, was not compared with the DNA. TRBV21-1 constitutes a pseudogene. This CDR3 is built from 17 residues.

This chain uses TRBV2 with TRBJ2-1, with D perhaps TRBD1 (5 bases). The CDR3 runs to 15 residues. CDR1 is SNHLY, CDR2 FYNNEI, per germline. V gave up 4 bases and J gave up 0 bases, with 10 bases separating them. The chain's CDR3 is CASSGTLRSYNEQFF. The CDR3 DNA sequence: TGTGCCAGCAGTGGGACATTACGCTCCTACAATGAGCAGTTCTTC.

Only a few counts were recorded for this clone. V and J are TRBV7-3 and TRBJ2-3, with D perhaps TRBD2 (5 bases). Germline assignment: CDR1 SGHTA and CDR2 FQGTGA. CDR3 length equals 13 residues. Trimming removed 5 bases from V and 6 bases from J, with 12 bases in between. CDR3 in amino acids: CASSPRPSDTQYF. CDR3 in DNA: TGTGCCAGCAGCCCCCGGCCTAGCGATACGCAGTATTTT.

The CDR3, as DNA: TGTGCCGGCCGGGGACAGAGGTCCTATAATTCACCCCTCCACTTT. Translating gives CAGRGQRSYNSPLHF. The chain recombines TRBV2 with TRBJ1-6; 7 nucleotides agree with TRBD1. CDR1 SNHLY and CDR2 FYNNEI come from the germline V gene. V lost 11 bases and J lost 1; bases outside the gene matches: 8. The CDR3 contains 15 residues. Full variable domain (outside the CDR3, taken from reference TRBV2 and TRBJ1-6): EPEVTQTPSHQVTQMGQEVILRCVPISNHLYFYWYRQILGQKVEFLVSFYNNEISEKSEIFDDQFSVERPDGSNFTLKIRSTKLEDSAMYFCAGRGQRSYNSPLHFGNGTRLTVT.